Below, 6 T cell receptor beta chains from the same sample are listed, as sequenced in a study of blood T cell repertoires in COVID-19. Clones were read by immunoSEQ multiplex PCR, and TCRdb kept only the in-frame ones, dropping some. This table has about 240,000 clones, more than 75% appearing once. The specimen was peripheral blood. The receptors stem from an elderly man with acute or convalescent COVID-19.

The table lists this clone with a few counts. V gene TRBV14 combines with J gene TRBJ2-7; D uncertain. Trimming removed 4 bases from V and 6 bases from J, with 7 bases in between. The CDR3 is 11 amino acids. CDR1 is SGHDN, CDR2 FVKESK, per germline. The CDR3 loop is CASSRYSEQYF. The CDR3 region has the DNA TGTGCCAGCAGCCGTTATAGCGAGCAGTACTTC.

This chain joins TRBV28 and TRBJ2-2; TRBD2 agrees at 9 bases. This CDR3 region has 14 residues. The J segment lost 4 bases and the V segment lost 4 bases, leaving 1 base of the junction unmatched. The V gene's germline CDR1 is MDHEN and CDR2 SYDVKM. The CDR3 DNA is TGTGCCAGCAGTTCAGCGGGGGGCACCGGGGAGCTGTTTTTT. This codes for CASSSAGGTGELFF.

The rearrangement links TRBV10-3 to TRBJ1-3; D is undetermined. Germline V gene sequence: CDR1 ENHRY, CDR2 SYGVKD. The CDR3 sequence is 15 residues long. Trimming removed 0 bases at V and 0 bases at J, with 6 bases between. This CDR3 reads CAISESPVSGNTIYF. In DNA, the CDR3 is TGTGCCATCAGTGAGTCTCCCGTCTCTGGAAACACCATATATTTT.

The chain carries TRBV6-5 and TRBJ1-1; D is ambiguous. The ends were cut back, 2 bases at V and 0 bases at J, with 13 bases in the middle. The CDR3 runs to 16 residues. Germline CDR1 reads MNHEY; CDR2 reads SVGAGI. CDR3 nucleotides: TGTGCCAGCAGTTACGCGTCCGCTTCCATGAACACTGAAGCTTTCTTT. Translated, it gives CASSYASASMNTEAFF.

For the CDR3, the DNA is TGCGCCAGCAGCGGTAGCGGGAGAGAAACCGGGGAGCTGTTTTTT. Protein product: CASSGSGRETGELFF. V gene TRBV5-1 combines with J gene TRBJ2-2, with 9 bases identical to TRBD2. V was pared by 4 bases and J by 5 bases, with 6 bases of the junction left unmatched. CDR1 is SGHRS, CDR2 YFSETQ, per germline. CDR3 length: 15 amino acids.

The CDR3 is CASSQSSYEQYF. The CDR3 DNA is TGTGCCAGCAGCCAGAGCTCCTACGAGCAGTACTTC. The rearrangement uses TRBV14 and TRBJ2-7; D is ambiguous. Trimming took off 3 bases at V and 0 bases at J, with 3 bases between the two ends. This CDR3 region has 12 residues. Per the germline V gene, CDR1 is SGHDN and CDR2 is FVKESK.